The 7 T cell receptor beta chains presented below share a single source sample, sequenced in a study of cytomegalovirus exposure and HLA in healthy donors. Libraries were prepared by immunoSEQ multiplex PCR; TCRdb keeps only in-frame clonotypes and omits some of them. The table records 140,000 or so clones, 80% to 90% of them present only once. Sequencing used PBMCs. The receptors originated from a woman aged 25 to 39 in good health and CMV-seropositive.

The chain has TRBV12-1 and TRBJ1-5; the table's D call TRBD1 went unverified against the DNA. TRBV12-1 is annotated as a pseudogene. The CDR3 totals 16 residues. In nucleotides, the CDR3 is TGTGCCAGCAGCCCCGCCCCGGGACAGGGACCTCAGCCCCAGCATTTT. This encodes CASSPAPGQGPQPQHF.

This rearrangement joins TRBV5-1 to TRBJ2-3; tentatively, D is TRBD2 (5 bases). Trimming took off 1 base at V and 2 bases at J, with 8 bases between the two ends. The V gene's germline CDR1 is SGHRS and CDR2 YFSETQ. The CDR3 is 14 residues long. The CDR3 is CASSLRLYTDTQYF. The DNA for the CDR3 is TGCGCCAGCAGCTTGCGACTATACACAGATACGCAGTATTTT.

The J gene is TRBJ2-1, the V gene TRBV19; 11 bases are a match to TRBD2. Per the germline V gene, CDR1 is LNHDA and CDR2 is SQIVND (reference sequence). CDR3 size: 14 residues. V was pared by 10 bases and J by 3 bases, with 5 bases of the junction left unmatched. In nucleotides, the CDR3 is TGTGCCACCGATAGCGGGAGGGACTACAATGAGCAGTTCTTC. Its translation: CATDSGRDYNEQFF. The full variable domain, rest sourced from reference TRBV19 and TRBJ2-1, is DGGITQSPKYLFRKEGQNVTLSCEQNLNHDAMYWYRQDPGQGLRLIYYSQIVNDFQKGDIAEGYSVSREKKESFPLTVTSAQKNPTAFYLCATDSGRDYNEQFFGPGTRLTVL.

The chain uses TRBV5-1 and TRBJ2-7; D gene ambiguous. The CDR3 runs 14 residues. CDR1 and CDR2 from the germline V gene are SGHRS and YFSETQ. V was trimmed by 2 bases and J by 2 bases, leaving 11 bases between them. The CDR3 reads CASSFYSGTYEQYF. The CDR3, as DNA: TGCGCCAGCAGCTTCTACAGTGGAACCTACGAGCAGTACTTC.

The chain links TRBV12-5 to TRBJ2-2; TRBD1 is a possible D gene (6 bases). This CDR3 has 15 residues. Germline V gene sequence: CDR1 LGHNT, CDR2 FRNRAP. V was clipped by 2 bases and J by 4 bases, with 11 bases between them. The CDR3 reads CASGLSWDTTGELFF. The CDR3, as DNA: TGTGCTAGTGGTTTGTCGTGGGACACCACCGGGGAGCTGTTTTTT.

The CDR3 DNA is TGTGCCAGCAGTCTCGACAGTCATTCACCCCTCCACTTT. Amino acid sequence: CASSLDSHSPLHF. The J gene is TRBJ1-6, the V gene TRBV6-5; D may be TRBD1 (5 bases). Germline CDR1 reads MNHEY; CDR2 reads SVGAGI. The ends were cut back, 5 bases at V and 8 bases at J, with 10 bases in the middle. The CDR3 is 13 residues long.

The rearrangement joins TRBV6-1 to TRBJ2-5; TRBD2 aligns across 9 bases. The CDR3 is 15 amino acids. The trim removed 2 bases at V and 6 bases at J, leaving 7 bases unmatched. CDR1 MNHNS and CDR2 SASEGT come from the germline V gene. The CDR3 sequence: CASSENGSGSKTQYF. As DNA, the CDR3 is TGTGCCAGCAGTGAAAATGGTAGCGGGAGTAAGACCCAGTACTTC.